This T cell receptor beta chain was retrieved from a study of post-analysis software for immune sequencing data. Unique molecular identifiers tagged the TCR beta cDNA libraries. Once roughly 0.85 to 11 million T cells were used, roughly 490,000 cDNA molecules resulted. TCRdb re-derived calls from the PCR reads in MiXCR, one entry per CDR3 protein. The data show roughly 800,000 distinct CDR3 sequences, roughly 29% seen once. Per germline, CDR1 DFQATT and CDR2 SNEGSKA (reference sequence). The CDR3 extends over 15 amino acids. The V gene lost 3 bases and the J gene lost 5 bases, with 19 bases spanning the gap. Findings and limits, study-wide: TRBV segments more frequent in patients than in controls numbered a few and included TRBV5-6, TRBV5-1 and TRBV20-1. Batch-mates among the samples co-clustered strongly by F measure.

Note on this clonotype: Its matching antigen is unknown.

The receptor's source is a girl aged 5-17 years with multiple sclerosis. The material sequenced was blood. The genes are TRBV20-1 and TRBJ2-5, with D perhaps matching TRBD1 (7 bases). The CDR3 DNA is TGCAGTGCTAGTCTTGGGCCAGGGGGGCGGGAGACCCAGTACTTC. Translation gives CSASLGPGGRETQYF.